Following are 18 T cell receptor beta chains from one sample sequenced in a study of control samples from healthy donors and cancer patients. The method was immunoSEQ multiplex PCR; TCRdb's version includes in-frame clones alone and lacks a portion of them. The sample includes around 72,000 clones, approximately 84% of them seen just once. What was sequenced was blood. All receptors come from a man aged 45-60 years in good health.

The J gene is TRBJ2-3, the V gene TRBV5-1, with D possibly TRBD1 on 7 matching bases. This CDR3 is built from 15 residues. The V gene's germline CDR1 is SGHRS and CDR2 YFSETQ. The V gene lost 0 bases and the J gene lost 5 bases, with 13 bases spanning the gap. The CDR3 region is CASSLDSQGGDTQYF. Here the CDR3 DNA reads TGCGCCAGCAGCTTGGATAGCCAGGGGGGAGATACGCAGTATTTT. The full variable domain, in which reference TRBV5-1 and TRBJ2-3 provide the parts outside the CDR3, is KAGVTQTPRYLIKTRGQQVTLSCSPISGHRSVSWYQQTPGQGLQFLFEYFSETQRNKGNFPGRFSGRQFSNSRSEMNVSTLELGDSALYLCASSLDSQGGDTQYFGPGTRLTVL.

This chain links TRBV18 with TRBJ2-7, with D perhaps TRBD1 (5 bases). Germline V gene sequence: CDR1 KGHSH, CDR2 LQKENI. V was pared by 3 bases and J by 5 bases, with 20 bases between. This CDR3 comprises 16 residues. CDR3 DNA sequence: TGTGCCAGCTCACCGCGACAACGAAGGGGTTCGGACGAGCAGTACTTC. This codes for CASSPRQRRGSDEQYF.

Points on this clone: Other DNA sequences within the sample encode an identical CDR3. The chain is built from TRBV7-9 and TRBJ1-4, with D tentatively TRBD1 (5 bases). Germline V gene lookup returns CDR1 SEHNR and CDR2 FQNEAQ (reference sequence). The length of the CDR3 is 13 residues. CDR3 amino acids: CAGARVVGEKLFF. The CDR3 nucleotides read TGTGCAGGGGCGCGGGTTGTGGGTGAAAAACTGTTTTTT.

The V gene is TRBV6-2 or TRBV6-3, the J gene TRBJ1-1; perhaps TRBD1 as D (5 bases). Trimming stripped 4 bases from V and 10 bases from J, with 16 bases between. The length of the CDR3 is 13 residues. Germline lookup yields CDR1 MNHEY and CDR2 SVGEGT. In DNA form, the CDR3 reads TGTGCCAGCAGTTCTCAGACAGCTGGGGGAGCTTTCTTT. As protein: CASSSQTAGGAFF.

The chain has TRBV9 and TRBJ1-2; 8 bases map to TRBD1. The CDR3 runs to 14 residues. Per the germline V gene, CDR1 is SGDLS and CDR2 is YYNGEE. Losses at the gene ends were 3 bases for V and 2 bases for J; bases not matched to a gene: 3. DNA for the CDR3: TGTGCCAGCAGCGCTGGACAGGGAAACTATGGCTACACCTTC. This translates into CASSAGQGNYGYTF.

This clone was counted between two and nine times. The chain's CDR3 is CASSLLSGSFIGELFF. The CDR3 nucleotides read TGTGCCAGCAGCTTACTGAGCGGGAGTTTTATCGGGGAGCTGTTTTTT. The V gene is TRBV7-2, the J gene TRBJ2-2; TRBD2 matches 8 bases. CDR1 is SGHTA, CDR2 FQGNSA, per germline. V lost 2 bases, J lost 7 bases, and 9 bases stayed unmatched. The CDR3 consists of 16 residues.

This clone has just a few counts. The chain employs TRBV6-5 and TRBJ1-1; maybe TRBD1 (5 bases). The CDR3 consists of 13 residues. V lost 5 bases to trimming and J lost 3 bases, with 10 bases between them. Per the germline V gene, CDR1 is MNHEY and CDR2 is SVGAGI. The CDR3 is CASSRGEDTEAFF. CDR3 bases: TGTGCCAGCAGTAGGGGTGAGGACACTGAAGCTTTCTTT.

This chain's CDR3 is CASSLGLLLTNEKLFF. CDR3 DNA sequence: TGTGCCAGCAGTTTAGGACTCCTTTTAACTAATGAAAAACTGTTTTTT. The chain is built from TRBV28 and TRBJ1-4; D remains unclear. The CDR3 has 16 residues. V lost 2 bases and J lost 1, with 11 bases in between. Germline CDR1 MDHEN, CDR2 SYDVKM. Full variable domain (missing parts from reference TRBV28 and TRBJ1-4): DVKVTQSSRYLVKRTGEKVFLECVQDMDHENMFWYRQDPGLGLRLIYFSYDVKMKEKGDIPEGYSVSREKKERFSLILESASTNQTSMYLCASSLGLLLTNEKLFFGSGTQLSVL.

The chain couples TRBV30 to TRBJ2-5, with D perhaps matching TRBD2 (5 bases). CDR3 size: 15 residues. Trimming stripped 4 bases from V and 0 bases from J, with 15 bases between. In germline, CDR1 is GTSNPN, CDR2 SVGIG (reference sequence). CDR3 nucleotide sequence: TGTGCCTGGACCCAGCTGAGCGGCCACCAAGAGACCCAGTACTTC. It is translated as CAWTQLSGHQETQYF.

The V gene is TRBV27, the J gene TRBJ2-1; a possible D gene is TRBD2 (7 bases). The germline gives CDR1 MNHEY, CDR2 SMNVEV (reference sequence). This CDR3 spans 15 amino acids. V was pared by 0 bases and J by 12 bases, with 18 bases between. The CDR3 loop reads CASSLSRGAVAAQFF. The CDR3 nucleotides are TGTGCCAGCAGTTTATCACGGGGGGCTGTGGCTGCGCAGTTCTTC.

The CDR3 loop is CASGSGRAYQETQYF. The CDR3 nucleotides read TGTGCTAGTGGTTCGGGCAGGGCCTATCAAGAGACCCAGTACTTC. V and J are TRBV12-5 and TRBJ2-5; tentative D call: TRBD1 (5 bases). The ends were cut back, 4 bases at V and 2 bases at J, with 14 bases in the middle. The CDR3 length is 15 residues. Germline V gives CDR1 LGHNT, CDR2 FRNRAP.

The rearrangement joins TRBV5-1 to TRBJ1-1; no firm D call. This CDR3 is 15 amino acids long. The germline V gene encodes CDR1 SGHRS and CDR2 YFSETQ. The germline V and J ends were trimmed by 1 base and 0 bases, with 10 bases remaining between them. In nucleotides, the CDR3 is TGCGCCAGCAGCTTGAGTACGAGTTTGAACACTGAAGCTTTCTTT. Translating gives CASSLSTSLNTEAFF.

This clone was found once. The chain uses TRBV6-5 and TRBJ2-7; D tentatively reads TRBD1 or TRBD2 (5 bases each). The CDR3 is 14 amino acids. Trimming took 8 bases from V and 4 from J, leaving 18 bases between them. Germline V gene lookup returns CDR1 MNHEY and CDR2 SVGAGI. This CDR3 is CASGPSREPYEQYF. In DNA form, the CDR3 reads TGTGCCAGCGGTCCTAGCAGGGAACCTTACGAGCAGTACTTC.

Turning to this clone: Distinct nucleotide sequences in the sample also encode this CDR3. The V and J genes are TRBV14 and TRBJ1-6; tentative D call: TRBD1 (5 bases). The CDR3 has 14 amino acids. In germline, CDR1 is SGHDN, CDR2 FVKESK. V dropped 0 bases and J dropped 6 bases, with 6 bases sitting between them. The CDR3 nucleotides are TGTGCCAGCAGCCAAGAGGGGGGTAATTCACCCCTCCACTTT. It yields the protein CASSQEGGNSPLHF.

The chain couples TRBV18 to TRBJ1-1; TRBD1 is a possible D gene (5 bases). Germline loops: CDR1 KGHSH, CDR2 LQKENI. V was clipped by 2 bases and J by 0 bases, with 13 bases between them. The CDR3 consists of 16 residues. CDR3 region: CASSPSQGSLNTEAFF. The CDR3 nucleotides are TGTGCCAGCTCACCAAGCCAGGGATCATTGAACACTGAAGCTTTCTTT.

The CDR3 sequence is CASSQHRGRLNIQYF. In DNA, the CDR3 is TGTGCCAGCAGCCAACACAGGGGGCGCCTAAACATTCAGTACTTC. The V gene is TRBV3-1 (or the pseudogene TRBV3-2), the J gene TRBJ2-4; 9 bases line up with TRBD1. This CDR3 has 15 residues. After removal of 2 bases from V and 6 bases from J, the junction contained 5 bases not matched to a gene. Germline CDR1 reads LGHDT; CDR2 reads YNNKEL (reference sequence).

The chain uses TRBV19 and TRBJ1-6; D uncertain. Germline loops: CDR1 LNHDA, CDR2 SQIVND (reference sequence). The V and J ends lost 3 bases and 7 bases respectively, with 7 bases between them. This CDR3 has 13 amino acids. Written as DNA, the CDR3 is TGTGCCAGTAGTATCGGCGGCAATTCACCCCTCCACTTT. Translation gives CASSIGGNSPLHF. Drawing the rest from reference TRBV19 and TRBJ1-6, the complete variable domain is DGGITQSPKYLFRKEGQNVTLSCEQNLNHDAMYWYRQDPGQGLRLIYYSQIVNDFQKGDIAEGYSVSREKKESFPLTVTSAQKNPTAFYLCASSIGGNSPLHFGNGTRLTVT.

This chain's CDR3 is CASSRWEVSYEQYF. The CDR3 DNA sequence: TGTGCCAGCAGCCGCTGGGAAGTCTCCTACGAGCAGTACTTC. This chain joins TRBV6-5 and TRBJ2-7; no clear D. Trimming shortened V by 6 bases and J by 0 bases, and 12 bases separated the two germline ends. The CDR3 has 14 residues. Germline lookup yields CDR1 MNHEY and CDR2 SVGAGI.